The TCR beta chain under discussion was sequenced for a study of control samples from healthy donors and cancer patients. The CDR3 consists of 16 residues. Per the germline V gene, CDR1 is MGHDK and CDR2 is SYGVNS. The V gene lost 1 base and the J gene lost 5 bases, with 17 bases spanning the gap. The method was immunoSEQ multiplex PCR; TCRdb's version includes in-frame clones alone and lacks a portion of them. The sample has around 140,000 clones, around 94% seen once; the top ten hold roughly 13%. Sample: blood. The genes are TRBV25-1 and TRBJ2-5; no clear D gene. The sequence was collected from a man aged 40-49 years in good health. CDR3 in DNA: TGTGCCAGCAGTGAATTGACGGCGCACCGCCGTGAGACCCAGTACTTC. As protein: CASSELTAHRRETQYF.